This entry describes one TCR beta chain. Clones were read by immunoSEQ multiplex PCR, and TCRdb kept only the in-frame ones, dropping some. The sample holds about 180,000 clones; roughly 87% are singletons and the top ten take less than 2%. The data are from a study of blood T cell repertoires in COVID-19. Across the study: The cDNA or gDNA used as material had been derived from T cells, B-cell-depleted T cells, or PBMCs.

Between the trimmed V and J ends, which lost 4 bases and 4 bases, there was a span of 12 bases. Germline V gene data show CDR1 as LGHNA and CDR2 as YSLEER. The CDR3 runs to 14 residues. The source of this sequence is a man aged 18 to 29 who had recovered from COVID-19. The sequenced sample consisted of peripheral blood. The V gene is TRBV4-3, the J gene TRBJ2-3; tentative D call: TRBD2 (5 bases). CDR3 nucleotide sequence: TGCGCCAGCAGCCCCCTACTAGTACCAGATACGCAGTATTTT. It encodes CASSPLLVPDTQYF.